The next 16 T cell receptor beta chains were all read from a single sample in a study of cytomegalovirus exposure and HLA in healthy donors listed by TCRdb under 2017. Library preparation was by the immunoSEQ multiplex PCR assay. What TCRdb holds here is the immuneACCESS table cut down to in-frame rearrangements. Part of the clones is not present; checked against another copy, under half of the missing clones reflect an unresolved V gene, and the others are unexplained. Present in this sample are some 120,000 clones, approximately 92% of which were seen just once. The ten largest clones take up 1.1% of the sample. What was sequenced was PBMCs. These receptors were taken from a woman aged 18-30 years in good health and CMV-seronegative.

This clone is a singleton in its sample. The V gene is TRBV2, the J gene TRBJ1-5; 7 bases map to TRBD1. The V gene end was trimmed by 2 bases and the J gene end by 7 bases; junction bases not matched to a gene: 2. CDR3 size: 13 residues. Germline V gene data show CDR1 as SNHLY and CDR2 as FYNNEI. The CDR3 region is CASSEHRGQPQHF. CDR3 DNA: TGTGCCAGCAGTGAACACAGGGGACAGCCCCAGCATTTT.

CDR3 region: CASSPENGQPQHF. CDR3 nucleotide sequence: TGTGCCAGCAGTCCGGAGAATGGTCAGCCCCAGCATTTT. This rearrangement joins TRBV28 to TRBJ1-5; D is uncertain. The V end was cut by 5 bases, the J end by 6 bases, with 11 bases between. The CDR3 has 13 amino acids. Germline lookup yields CDR1 MDHEN and CDR2 SYDVKM.

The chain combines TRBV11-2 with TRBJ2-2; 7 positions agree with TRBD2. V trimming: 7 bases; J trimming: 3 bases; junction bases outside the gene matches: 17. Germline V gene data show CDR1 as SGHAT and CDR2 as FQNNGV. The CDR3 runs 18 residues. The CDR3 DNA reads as TGTGCCAGCACACCTCTGTCCGGTCTAGCGGCTCACACCGGGGAGCTGTTTTTT. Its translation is CASTPLSGLAAHTGELFF.

The CDR3 protein is CASSQRDRDQPQHF. The CDR3 DNA reads as TGTGCCAGCAGTCAACGGGACAGGGACCAGCCCCAGCATTTT. The V and J genes are TRBV6-1 and TRBJ1-5; 9 bases fit TRBD1. With 5 bases clipped from V and 7 bases from J, the junction kept 6 bases outside the gene matches. The CDR3 contains 14 residues. In germline, CDR1 is MNHNS, CDR2 SASEGT.

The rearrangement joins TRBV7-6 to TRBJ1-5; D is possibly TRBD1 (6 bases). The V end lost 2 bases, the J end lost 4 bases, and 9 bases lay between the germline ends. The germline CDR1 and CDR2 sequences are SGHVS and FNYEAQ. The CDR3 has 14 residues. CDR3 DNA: TGTGCCAGCAGCTTAAGAAGGGGGAATCAGCCCCAGCATTTT. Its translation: CASSLRRGNQPQHF. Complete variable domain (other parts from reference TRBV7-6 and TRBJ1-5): GAGVSQSPRYKVTKRGQDVALRCDPISGHVSLYWYRQALGQGPEFLTYFNYEAQQDKSGLPNDRFSAERPEGSISTLTIQRTEQRDSAMYRCASSLRRGNQPQHFGDGTRLSIL.

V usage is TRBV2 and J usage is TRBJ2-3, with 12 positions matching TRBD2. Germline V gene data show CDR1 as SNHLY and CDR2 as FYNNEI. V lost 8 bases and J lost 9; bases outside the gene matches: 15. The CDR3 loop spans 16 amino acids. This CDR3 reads CASGAQTSGGTGTQYF. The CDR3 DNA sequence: TGTGCCAGCGGGGCCCAAACTAGCGGGGGGACGGGGACGCAGTATTTT.

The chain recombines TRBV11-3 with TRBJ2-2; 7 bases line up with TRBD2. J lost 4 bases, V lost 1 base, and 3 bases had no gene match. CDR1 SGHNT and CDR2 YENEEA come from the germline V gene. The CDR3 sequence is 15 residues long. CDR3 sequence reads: CASSLGGGSTGELFF. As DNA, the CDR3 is TGTGCCAGCAGCTTAGGGGGCGGGAGCACCGGGGAGCTGTTTTTT.

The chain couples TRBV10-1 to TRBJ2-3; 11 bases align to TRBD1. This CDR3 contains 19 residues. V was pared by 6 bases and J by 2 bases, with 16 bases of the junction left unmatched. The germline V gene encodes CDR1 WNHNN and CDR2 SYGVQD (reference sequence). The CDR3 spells CASSRGQGVGRILTDTQYF. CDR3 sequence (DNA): TGCGCCAGCAGCCGGGGACAGGGGGTAGGGAGGATCCTCACAGATACGCAGTATTTT.

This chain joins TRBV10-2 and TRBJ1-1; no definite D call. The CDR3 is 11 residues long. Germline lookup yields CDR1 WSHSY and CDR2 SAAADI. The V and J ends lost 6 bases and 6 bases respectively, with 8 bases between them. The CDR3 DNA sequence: TGCGCCAGCAGCGCTGAGGCTGAAGCTTTCTTT. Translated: CASSAEAEAFF.

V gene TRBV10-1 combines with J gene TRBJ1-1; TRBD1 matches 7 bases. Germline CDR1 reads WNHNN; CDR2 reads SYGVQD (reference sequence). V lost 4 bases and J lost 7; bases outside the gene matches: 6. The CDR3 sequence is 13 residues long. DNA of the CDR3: TGCGCCAGCAGTGGGTCGAGACAGGGTGAAGCTTTCTTT. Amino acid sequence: CASSGSRQGEAFF.

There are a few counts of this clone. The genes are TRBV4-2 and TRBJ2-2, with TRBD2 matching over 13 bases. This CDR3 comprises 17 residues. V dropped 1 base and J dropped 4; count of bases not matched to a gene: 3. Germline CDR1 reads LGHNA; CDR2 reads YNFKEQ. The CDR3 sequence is CASSQGLAGGITGELFF. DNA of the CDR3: TGTGCCAGCAGCCAAGGACTAGCGGGAGGTATCACCGGGGAGCTGTTTTTT.

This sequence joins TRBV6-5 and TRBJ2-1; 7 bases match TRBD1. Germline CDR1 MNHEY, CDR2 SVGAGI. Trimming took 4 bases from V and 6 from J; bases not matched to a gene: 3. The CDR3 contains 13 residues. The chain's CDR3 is CASSSGTANEQFF. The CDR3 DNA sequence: TGTGCCAGCAGTTCCGGGACAGCCAATGAGCAGTTCTTC.

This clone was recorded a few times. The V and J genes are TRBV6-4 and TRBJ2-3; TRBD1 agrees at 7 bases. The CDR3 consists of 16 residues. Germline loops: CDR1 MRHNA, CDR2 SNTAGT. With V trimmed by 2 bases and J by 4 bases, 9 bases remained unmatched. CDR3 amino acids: CASSDTGTVGADTQYF. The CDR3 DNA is TGTGCCAGCAGTGACACAGGGACAGTCGGCGCAGATACGCAGTATTTT.

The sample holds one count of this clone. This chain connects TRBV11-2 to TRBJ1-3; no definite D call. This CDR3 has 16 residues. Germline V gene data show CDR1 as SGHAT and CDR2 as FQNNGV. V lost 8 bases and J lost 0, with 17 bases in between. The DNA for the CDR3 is TGTGCCAGCCATACATTTGGAGCGAGCTCTGGAAACACCATATATTTT. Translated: CASHTFGASSGNTIYF.

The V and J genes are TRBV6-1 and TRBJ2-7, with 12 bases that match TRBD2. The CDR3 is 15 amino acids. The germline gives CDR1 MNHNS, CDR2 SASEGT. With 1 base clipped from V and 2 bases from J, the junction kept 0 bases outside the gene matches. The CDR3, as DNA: TGTGCCAGCAGTGAAGGACTAGCGGGAGCCTACGAGCAGTACTTC. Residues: CASSEGLAGAYEQYF.

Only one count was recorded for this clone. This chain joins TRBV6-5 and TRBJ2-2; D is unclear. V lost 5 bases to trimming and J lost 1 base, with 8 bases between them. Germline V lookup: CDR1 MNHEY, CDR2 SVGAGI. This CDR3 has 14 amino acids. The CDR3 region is CASSMTLNTGELFF. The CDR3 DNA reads TGTGCCAGCAGTATGACACTGAACACCGGGGAGCTGTTTTTT.